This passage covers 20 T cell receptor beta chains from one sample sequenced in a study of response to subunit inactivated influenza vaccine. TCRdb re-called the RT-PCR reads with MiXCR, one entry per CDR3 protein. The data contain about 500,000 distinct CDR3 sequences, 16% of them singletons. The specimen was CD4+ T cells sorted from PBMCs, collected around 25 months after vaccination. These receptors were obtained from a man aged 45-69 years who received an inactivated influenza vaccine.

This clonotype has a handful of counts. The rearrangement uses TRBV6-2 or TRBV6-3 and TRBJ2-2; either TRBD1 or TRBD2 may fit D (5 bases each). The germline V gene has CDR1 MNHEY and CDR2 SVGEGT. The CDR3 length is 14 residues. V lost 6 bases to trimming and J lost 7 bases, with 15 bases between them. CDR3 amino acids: CASRGPRGNGELFF. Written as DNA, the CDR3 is TGTGCCAGCAGAGGCCCCCGGGGCAACGGGGAGCTGTTTTTT.

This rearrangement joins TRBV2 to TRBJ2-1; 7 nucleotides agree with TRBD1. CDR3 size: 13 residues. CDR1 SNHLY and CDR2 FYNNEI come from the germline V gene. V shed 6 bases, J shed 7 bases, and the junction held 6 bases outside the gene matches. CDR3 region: CASRSTGSNEQFF. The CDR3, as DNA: TGTGCCAGCAGGTCGACAGGGTCAAATGAGCAGTTCTTC. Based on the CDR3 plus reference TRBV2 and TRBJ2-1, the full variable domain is EPEVTQTPSHQVTQMGQEVILRCVPISNHLYFYWYRQILGQKVEFLVSFYNNEISEKSEIFDDQFSVERPDGSNFTLKIRSTKLEDSAMYFCASRSTGSNEQFFGPGTRLTVL.

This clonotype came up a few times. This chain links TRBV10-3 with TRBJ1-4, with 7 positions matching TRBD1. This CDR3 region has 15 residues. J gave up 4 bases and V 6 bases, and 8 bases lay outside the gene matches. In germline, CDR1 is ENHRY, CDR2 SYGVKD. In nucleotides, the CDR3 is TGTGCCATCAGCCGGAGGACAGGAGATAATGAAAAACTGTTTTTT. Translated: CAISRRTGDNEKLFF.

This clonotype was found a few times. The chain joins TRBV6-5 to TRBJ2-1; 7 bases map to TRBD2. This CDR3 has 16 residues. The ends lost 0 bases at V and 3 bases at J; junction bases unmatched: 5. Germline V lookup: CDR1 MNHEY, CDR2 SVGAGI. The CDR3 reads CASSYSAGVGYNEQFF. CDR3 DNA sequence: TGTGCCAGCAGTTACTCTGCGGGGGTAGGCTACAATGAGCAGTTCTTC.

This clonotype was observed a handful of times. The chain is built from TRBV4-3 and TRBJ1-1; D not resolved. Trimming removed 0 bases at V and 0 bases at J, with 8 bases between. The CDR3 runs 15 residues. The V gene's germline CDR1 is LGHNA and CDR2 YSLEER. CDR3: CASSQELYLNTEAFF. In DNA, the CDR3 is TGCGCCAGCAGCCAAGAGTTGTACCTGAACACTGAAGCTTTCTTT.

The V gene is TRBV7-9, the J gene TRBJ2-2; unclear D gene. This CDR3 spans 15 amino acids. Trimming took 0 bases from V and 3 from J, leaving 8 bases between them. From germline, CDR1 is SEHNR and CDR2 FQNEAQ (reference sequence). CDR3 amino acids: CASSLAGSYTGELFF. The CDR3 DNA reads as TGTGCCAGCAGCTTAGCGGGCAGTTACACCGGGGAGCTGTTTTTT. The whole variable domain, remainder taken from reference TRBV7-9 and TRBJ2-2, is DTGVSQNPRHKITKRGQNVTFRCDPISEHNRLYWYRQTLGQGPEFLTYFQNEAQLEKSRLLSDRFSAERPKGSFSTLEIQRTEQGDSAMYLCASSLAGSYTGELFFGEGSRLTVL.

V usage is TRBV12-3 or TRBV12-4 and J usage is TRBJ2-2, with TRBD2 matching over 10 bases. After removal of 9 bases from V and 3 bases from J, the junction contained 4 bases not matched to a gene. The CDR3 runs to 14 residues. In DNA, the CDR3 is TGTGCCAGTCGACTAGCGGGTTACACCGGGGAGCTGTTTTTT. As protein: CASRLAGYTGELFF.

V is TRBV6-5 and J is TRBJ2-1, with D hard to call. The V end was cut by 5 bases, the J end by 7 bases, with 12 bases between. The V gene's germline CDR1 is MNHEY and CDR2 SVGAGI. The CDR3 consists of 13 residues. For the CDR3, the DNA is TGTGCCAGCAGTATACCGAGTCAGAATGAGCAGTTCTTC. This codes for CASSIPSQNEQFF.

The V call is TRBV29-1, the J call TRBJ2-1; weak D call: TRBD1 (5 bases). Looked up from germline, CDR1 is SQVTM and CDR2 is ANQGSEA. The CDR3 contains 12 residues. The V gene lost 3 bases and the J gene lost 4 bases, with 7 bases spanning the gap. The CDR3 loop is CSVDRDYNEQFF. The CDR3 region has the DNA TGCAGCGTTGACAGGGATTACAATGAGCAGTTCTTC.

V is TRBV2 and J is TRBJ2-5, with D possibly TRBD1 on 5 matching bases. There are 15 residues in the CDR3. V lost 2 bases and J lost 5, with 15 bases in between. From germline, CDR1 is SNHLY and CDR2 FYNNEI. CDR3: CASSEMGAGSETQYF. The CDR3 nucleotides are TGTGCCAGCAGTGAAATGGGTGCAGGGTCGGAGACCCAGTACTTC. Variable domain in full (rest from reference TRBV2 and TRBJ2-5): EPEVTQTPSHQVTQMGQEVILRCVPISNHLYFYWYRQILGQKVEFLVSFYNNEISEKSEIFDDQFSVERPDGSNFTLKIRSTKLEDSAMYFCASSEMGAGSETQYFGPGTRLLVL.

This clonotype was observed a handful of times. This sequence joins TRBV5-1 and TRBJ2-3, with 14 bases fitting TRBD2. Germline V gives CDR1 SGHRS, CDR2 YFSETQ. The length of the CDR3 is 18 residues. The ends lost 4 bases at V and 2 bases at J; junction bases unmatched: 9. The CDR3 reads CASSDGLAGGFFTDTQYF. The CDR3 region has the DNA TGCGCCAGCAGCGACGGACTAGCGGGGGGCTTTTTCACAGATACGCAGTATTTT.

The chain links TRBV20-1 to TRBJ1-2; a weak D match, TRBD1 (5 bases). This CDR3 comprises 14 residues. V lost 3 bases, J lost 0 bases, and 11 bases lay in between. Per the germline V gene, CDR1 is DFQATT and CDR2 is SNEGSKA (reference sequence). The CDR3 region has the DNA TGCAGTGCTAGGATGGGGGAGGCTAACTATGGCTACACCTTC. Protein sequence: CSARMGEANYGYTF.

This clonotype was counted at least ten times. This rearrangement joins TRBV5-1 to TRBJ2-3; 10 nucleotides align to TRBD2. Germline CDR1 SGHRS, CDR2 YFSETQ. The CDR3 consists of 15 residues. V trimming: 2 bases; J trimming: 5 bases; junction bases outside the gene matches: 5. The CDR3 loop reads CASSFGTSVGDTQYF. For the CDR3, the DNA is TGCGCCAGCAGCTTCGGGACTAGCGTAGGAGATACGCAGTATTTT.

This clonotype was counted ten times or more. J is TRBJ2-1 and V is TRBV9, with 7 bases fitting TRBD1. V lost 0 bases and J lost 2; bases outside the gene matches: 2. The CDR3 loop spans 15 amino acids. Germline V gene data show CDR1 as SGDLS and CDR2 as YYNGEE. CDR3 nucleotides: TGTGCCAGCAGCGTAGGAGGGGGCGCCTACAATGAGCAGTTCTTC. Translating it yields CASSVGGGAYNEQFF.

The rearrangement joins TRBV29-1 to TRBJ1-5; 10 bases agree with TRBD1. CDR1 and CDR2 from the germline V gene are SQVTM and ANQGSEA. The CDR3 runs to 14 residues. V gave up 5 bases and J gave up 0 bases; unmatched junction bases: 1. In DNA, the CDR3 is TGCAGCGTTCGGACAGGGGGTAGCAATCAGCCCCAGCATTTT. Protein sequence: CSVRTGGSNQPQHF. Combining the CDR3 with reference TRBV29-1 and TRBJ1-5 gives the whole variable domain SAVISQKPSRDICQRGTSLTIQCQVDSQVTMMFWYRQQPGQSLTLIATANQGSEATYESGFVIDKFPISRPNLTFSTLTVSNMSPEDSSIYLCSVRTGGSNQPQHFGDGTRLSIL.

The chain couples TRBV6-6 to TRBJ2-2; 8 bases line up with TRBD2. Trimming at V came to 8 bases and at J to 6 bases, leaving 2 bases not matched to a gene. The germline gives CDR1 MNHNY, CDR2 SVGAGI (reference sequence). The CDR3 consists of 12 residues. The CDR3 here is CASSGGSGELFF. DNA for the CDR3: TGTGCCAGCTCGGGGGGGTCCGGGGAGCTGTTTTTT.

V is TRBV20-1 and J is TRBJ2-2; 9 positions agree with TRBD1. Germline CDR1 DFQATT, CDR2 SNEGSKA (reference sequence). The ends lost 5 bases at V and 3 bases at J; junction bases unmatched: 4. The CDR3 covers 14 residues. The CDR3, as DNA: TGCAGTGCTGAGGACAGGGGAGACACCGGGGAGCTGTTTTTT. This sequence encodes CSAEDRGDTGELFF.

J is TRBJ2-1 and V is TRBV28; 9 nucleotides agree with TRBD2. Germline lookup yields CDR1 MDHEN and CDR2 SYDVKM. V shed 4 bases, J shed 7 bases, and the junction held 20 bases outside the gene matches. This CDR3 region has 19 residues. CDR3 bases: TGTGCCAGCAGTTCAACGGCGGTGAGTCCTAGCGGGAAGGCGAATGAGCAGTTCTTC. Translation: CASSSTAVSPSGKANEQFF.

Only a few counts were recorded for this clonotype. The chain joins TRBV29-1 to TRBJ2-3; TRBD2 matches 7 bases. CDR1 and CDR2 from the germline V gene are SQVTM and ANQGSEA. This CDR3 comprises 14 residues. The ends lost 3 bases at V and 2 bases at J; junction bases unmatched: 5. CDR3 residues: CSVELAAPTDTQYF. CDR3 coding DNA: TGCAGCGTTGAGCTAGCGGCCCCCACAGATACGCAGTATTTT.

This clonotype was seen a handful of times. CDR3 DNA: TGTGCCAGCAGTAAAACCGGGACGCCACCCTACGAGCAGTACTTC. This translates into CASSKTGTPPYEQYF. This chain joins TRBV6-2 or TRBV6-3 and TRBJ2-7; D may correspond to TRBD1 or TRBD2 (5 bases each). This CDR3 contains 15 residues. With 5 bases removed from V and 2 bases from J, the gap between germline ends came to 16 bases. Germline V gene sequence: CDR1 MNHEY, CDR2 SVGEGT.